These 26 T cell receptor beta chains were all obtained from the same sample, sequenced in a study of response to subunit inactivated influenza vaccine. TCRdb re-derived calls from the RT-PCR reads in MiXCR, one entry per CDR3 protein. The sample holds about 800,000 distinct CDR3 sequences, 21% seen once. The source material was PBMCs from blood, sampled 5 days after vaccination. The receptors were sampled from a man in his fifties or sixties who received an inactivated influenza vaccine.

The CDR3 nucleotides are TGCAGTGCTAGAGGTGGACTAGCGGGAGACCTTAGCACAGATACGCAGTATTTT. Its translation is CSARGGLAGDLSTDTQYF. The chain joins TRBV20-1 to TRBJ2-3, with 13 bases that match TRBD2. The CDR3 is made up of 18 amino acids. V trimming: 1 base; J trimming: 0 bases; junction bases outside the gene matches: 7. Germline V gene data show CDR1 as DFQATT and CDR2 as SNEGSKA (reference sequence).

In its sample, this clonotype was seen a few times. A read error may be the cause here, since a much bigger clone is one base away. The chain recombines TRBV24-1 with TRBJ2-2; a possible D gene is TRBD1 (6 bases). With 7 bases removed from V and 1 base from J, the gap between germline ends came to 9 bases. This CDR3 has 14 residues. Germline V gene lookup returns CDR1 KGHDR and CDR2 SFDVKD. The CDR3 protein is CATSPGQNTGELFF. CDR3 bases: TGTGCCACCAGCCCGGGACAGAACACCGGGGAGCTGTTTTTT.

This clonotype was seen a handful of times. The V and J genes are TRBV5-1 and TRBJ2-5; D gene ambiguous. CDR1 and CDR2 from the germline V gene are SGHRS and YFSETQ. The CDR3 loop spans 15 amino acids. The V gene lost 0 bases and the J gene lost 2 bases, with 11 bases spanning the gap. The CDR3 region is CASSLGDPLQETQYF. The DNA of the CDR3 is TGCGCCAGCAGCTTGGGTGACCCTTTACAAGAGACCCAGTACTTC.

In its sample, this clonotype was seen a few times. V and J are TRBV20-1 and TRBJ1-2; D gene uncertain. The CDR3 length is 13 residues. Trimming shortened V by 5 bases and J by 4 bases, and 14 bases separated the two germline ends. The V gene's germline CDR1 is DFQATT and CDR2 SNEGSKA (reference sequence). The DNA of the CDR3 is TGCAGTGCTCGGACCGCGGTGGGCTATGGCTACACCTTC. The encoded protein is CSARTAVGYGYTF.

The rearrangement joins TRBV7-3 to TRBJ2-1; D remains ambiguous. Trimming stripped 5 bases from V and 1 base from J, with 12 bases between. Germline values: CDR1 SGHTA, CDR2 FQGTGA. This CDR3 has 15 residues. The CDR3 here is CASSAEQGSYNEQFF. The CDR3 DNA follows: TGTGCCAGCAGCGCCGAACAAGGATCCTACAATGAGCAGTTCTTC.

There are a few counts of this clonotype. The genes are TRBV9 and TRBJ2-1; the match to TRBD2 covers 10 bases. The V gene's germline CDR1 is SGDLS and CDR2 YYNGEE. The CDR3 is 20 residues long. J lost 4 bases, V lost 3 bases, and 19 bases had no gene match. The CDR3 sequence: CASSAPRTSGPLSHYNEQFF. CDR3 sequence (DNA): TGTGCCAGCAGCGCCCCCCGGACTAGCGGACCCCTATCCCATTACAATGAGCAGTTCTTC. The full variable domain, with the rest looked up from reference TRBV9 and TRBJ2-1, is DSGVTQTPKHLITATGQRVTLRCSPRSGDLSVYWYQQSLDQGLQFLIQYYNGEERAKGNILERFSAQQFPDLHSELNLSSLELGDSALYFCASSAPRTSGPLSHYNEQFFGPGTRLTVL.

The chain uses TRBV6-1 and TRBJ2-4, with 12 bases identical to TRBD1. Germline V CDR1 and CDR2: MNHNS, SASEGT. Trimming at V came to 2 bases and at J to 2 bases, leaving 4 bases not matched to a gene. There are 17 residues in the CDR3. The CDR3 sequence: CASSEQGTGGPKNIQYF. DNA for the CDR3: TGTGCCAGCAGTGAACAAGGGACAGGGGGCCCCAAAAACATTCAGTACTTC.

The sample holds a few counts of this clonotype. The V gene is TRBV18, the J gene TRBJ2-1; D is possibly TRBD2 (5 bases). Germline V lookup: CDR1 KGHSH, CDR2 LQKENI. This CDR3 spans 14 amino acids. V was shortened by 0 bases and J by 6 bases, with 9 bases between the two germline ends. The CDR3 here is CASSPPSLANEQFF. As DNA, the CDR3 is TGTGCCAGCTCACCACCGTCCCTAGCCAATGAGCAGTTCTTC.

This sequence joins TRBV27 and TRBJ2-1; 11 nucleotides line up with TRBD2. The junction had 6 bases not matched to a gene; V was cut back by 5 bases and J by 6 bases. This CDR3 has 15 residues. CDR1 MNHEY and CDR2 SMNVEV come from the germline V gene (reference sequence). The CDR3 DNA reads as TGTGCCAGCAGTCCCAGACTAGCGGGACTCAATGAGCAGTTCTTC. The encoded protein is CASSPRLAGLNEQFF.

The sample holds many counts of this clonotype. This sequence joins TRBV5-1 and TRBJ2-1; TRBD1 is a possible D gene (6 bases). Germline V gene data show CDR1 as SGHRS and CDR2 as YFSETQ. Trimming took off 2 bases at V and 0 bases at J, with 9 bases between the two ends. This CDR3 has 15 amino acids. The CDR3 DNA reads as TGCGCCAGCAGCTTACAGGGAAGCTCCTACAATGAGCAGTTCTTC. Protein product: CASSLQGSSYNEQFF.

J is TRBJ2-7 and V is TRBV7-2, with D possibly being TRBD1 or TRBD2 (5 bases each). Trimming cost V 5 bases and J 6 bases, with 20 bases left between them. The CDR3 contains 15 residues. Per the germline V gene, CDR1 is SGHTA and CDR2 is FQGNSA. CDR3 DNA sequence: TGTGCCAGCAGCATGAGCTACGGGACCACGGGCGAGCAGTACTTC. It translates to CASSMSYGTTGEQYF.

For this clonotype: This may stem from a read error, because a much larger clone lies one nucleotide away. The chain employs TRBV5-1 and TRBJ2-1; 8 nucleotides line up with TRBD2. The V gene end was trimmed by 5 bases and the J gene end by 9 bases; junction bases not matched to a gene: 7. Looked up from germline, CDR1 is SGHRS and CDR2 is YFSETQ. This CDR3 contains 13 residues. CDR3 bases: TGCGCCAGCAGGGGGGGGACTAGTGTTGAGCAGTTCTTC. Protein sequence: CASRGGTSVEQFF.

The sample holds a few counts of this clonotype. The chain has TRBV10-3 and TRBJ2-3; D may be TRBD2 (6 bases). The CDR3 is made up of 16 amino acids. The germline CDR1 and CDR2 sequences are ENHRY and SYGVKD. V was cut by 6 bases and J by 4 bases, with 20 bases left in between. CDR3 in amino acids: CAIRRGDGRAADTQYF. The CDR3 DNA reads TGTGCCATCAGGCGAGGGGACGGGAGAGCCGCAGATACGCAGTATTTT.

This clonotype has a handful of counts. V usage is TRBV20-1 and J usage is TRBJ2-7, with no clear D. Germline-derived CDR1 and CDR2 are DFQATT and SNEGSKA (reference sequence). Trimming cost V 6 bases and J 3 bases, with 9 bases left between them. CDR3 size: 11 residues. The CDR3 DNA is TGCAGTGCGGAAAGAGACTACGAGCAGTACTTC. This encodes CSAERDYEQYF.

In nucleotides, the CDR3 is TGTGCCAGCAGTTCTCTAGCGGGGGGGCCCGAGTACTTC. Protein sequence: CASSSLAGGPEYF. The gene calls are TRBV6-5 and TRBJ2-5; 12 positions agree with TRBD2. The CDR3 spans 13 residues. The V segment lost 4 bases and the J segment 12 bases; nucleotides outside the gene matches: 6. Looked up from germline, CDR1 is MNHEY and CDR2 is SVGAGI.

Here the CDR3 DNA reads TGTGCCAGCAGTTACGGGTCTCAGCGCACTGAAGCTTTCTTT. Protein: CASSYGSQRTEAFF. The genes are TRBV6-5 and TRBJ1-1, with D unresolved. The germline V gene has CDR1 MNHEY and CDR2 SVGAGI. The CDR3 sequence is 14 residues long. Trimming removed 2 bases at V and 4 bases at J, with 11 bases between.

This clonotype has at least ten counts. V usage is TRBV7-2 and J usage is TRBJ2-7, with D unresolved. Looked up from germline, CDR1 is SGHTA and CDR2 is FQGNSA. CDR3 length equals 15 residues. V shed 2 bases and J shed 0 bases, with 11 bases lying between them. The CDR3, as DNA: TGTGCCAGCAGCTTAATGGCTGGCCACTCCTACGAGCAGTACTTC. Amino acid sequence: CASSLMAGHSYEQYF.

The rearrangement joins TRBV6-6 to TRBJ2-5; D is unresolved. The V and J ends lost 5 bases and 4 bases respectively, with 8 bases between them. CDR3 length: 12 residues. CDR1 is MNHNY and CDR2 is SVGAGI in the germline V gene (reference sequence). The DNA of the CDR3 is TGTGCCAGCAGTCTTACAACAGAGACCCAGTACTTC. Protein sequence: CASSLTTETQYF.

V is TRBV7-9 and J is TRBJ2-1, with TRBD1 matching over 11 bases. This CDR3 is 16 amino acids long. V was pared by 6 bases and J by 6 bases, with 10 bases of the junction left unmatched. Germline-derived CDR1 and CDR2 are SEHNR and FQNEAQ (reference sequence). The CDR3 sequence is CASRLRTGGYVNEQFF. The CDR3 DNA sequence: TGTGCCAGCAGATTACGGACAGGGGGCTATGTCAATGAGCAGTTCTTC.

This chain uses TRBV7-2 with TRBJ1-3; D gene uncertain. This CDR3 comprises 15 residues. Trimming removed 4 bases at V and 4 bases at J, with 14 bases between. CDR1 and CDR2 (germline): SGHTA, FQGNSA. CDR3 residues: CASSSQTTPGNTIYF. The CDR3 DNA follows: TGTGCCAGCAGCTCCCAGACCACTCCCGGAAACACCATATATTTT.

In this sample, this clonotype turned up many times. The chain joins TRBV7-3 to TRBJ2-3, with 7 bases lining up with TRBD2. Germline V gene data show CDR1 as SGHTA and CDR2 as FQGTGA. The V and J ends lost 2 bases and 3 bases, in that order; junction bases with no gene match: 8. This CDR3 comprises 16 residues. CDR3 coding DNA: TGTGCCAGCAGCTTAGAGCCAGCGGGGACTACAGATACGCAGTATTTT. Its translation: CASSLEPAGTTDTQYF.

This chain links TRBV7-2 with TRBJ2-7; no clear D. The V gene lost 1 base and the J gene lost 0 bases, with 10 bases spanning the gap. CDR1 is SGHTA, CDR2 FQGNSA, per germline. The CDR3 spans 15 residues. The CDR3 DNA reads TGTGCCAGCAGCTTAGTATTCGGGTTCTCCTACGAGCAGTACTTC. Its translation: CASSLVFGFSYEQYF.

This clonotype has more than one count but fewer than ten. This rearrangement joins TRBV7-2 to TRBJ2-7, with 9 bases that match TRBD2. V lost 5 bases to trimming and J lost 2 bases; unmatched junction nucleotides: 13. This CDR3 is built from 17 residues. CDR1 and CDR2 (germline): SGHTA, FQGNSA. The CDR3 bases are TGTGCCAGCAGCGTCGGACTAGCGCCTTTAACGGCCTACGAGCAGTACTTC. Residues: CASSVGLAPLTAYEQYF.

The rearrangement joins TRBV10-2 to TRBJ2-1; D remains unclear. Per germline, CDR1 WSHSY and CDR2 SAAADI. The CDR3 consists of 12 residues. V was shortened by 6 bases and J by 3 bases, with 6 bases between the two germline ends. CDR3 sequence reads: CASRVNYNEQFF. CDR3 DNA sequence: TGCGCCAGCAGGGTTAACTACAATGAGCAGTTCTTC.

The V and J genes are TRBV9 and TRBJ1-2; D ambiguous. V lost 0 bases and J 3 bases, leaving 12 bases between the germline ends. CDR1 SGDLS and CDR2 YYNGEE come from the germline V gene. The CDR3 loop spans 15 amino acids. This CDR3 is CASSVVPGSHYGYTF. The CDR3 coding sequence is TGTGCCAGCAGCGTAGTCCCAGGCAGCCACTATGGCTACACCTTC.

The CDR3 loop reads CASSFGTSGGAWDTQYF. CDR3 coding DNA: TGTGCCAGCAGCTTCGGGACTAGCGGGGGGGCCTGGGATACGCAGTATTTT. The rearrangement links TRBV5-5 to TRBJ2-3, with TRBD2 matching 16 bases. CDR1 and CDR2 (germline): SGHKS, YYEKEE (reference sequence). V was pared by 2 bases and J by 6 bases, with 6 bases of the junction left unmatched. This CDR3 has 17 amino acids.